The rows below give T cell receptor beta chains drawn from one sample of a study of CD4 T cell repertoires in COVID-19. The method was immunoSEQ multiplex PCR; TCRdb's version includes in-frame clones alone and lacks a portion of them. The profile covers several thousand clones, with around four fifths appearing a single time and roughly 2.1% taken by the ten largest. Sequencing was performed on effector memory CD4+ T cells from blood, taken before the COVID-19 pandemic. The receptors stem from a human donor who had COVID-19. CDR3s include the opening cysteine and the closing phenylalanine or tryptophan. A D gene is named only where the DNA matches it firmly. The listing skips clone size in some rows; elsewhere it reads once, few, many or a size class.

J,size,V,D,DNA,CDR3
TRBJ2-7,-,TRBV6-5,TRBD1,TGTGCCAGCAGTTCAACAGGGGGGGAGCAGTACTTC,CASSSTGGEQYF
TRBJ1-2,-,TRBV19,TRBD1,TGTGCCAGTAGTGGGACAGGGGGCGCCTATGGCTACACCTTC,CASSGTGGAYGYTF
TRBJ1-2,-,TRBV6-5,-,TGTGCCAGCAGTTACTCGGATCGTGGACAGTCCTATGGCTACACCTTC,CASSYSDRGQSYGYTF
TRBJ2-1,-,TRBV12-5,TRBD2,TGTGCTAGTGGCTCGCGGGGGTGGAATGAGCAGTTCTTC,CASGSRGWNEQFF
TRBJ2-6,-,TRBV19,-,TGTGCCACCACCCCGGCTGGGGCCAACGTCCTGACTTTC,CATTPAGANVLTF
TRBJ2-2,-,TRBV28,-,TGTGCCACCAGCTTTTGGGACTCTGTGGAAGGGGAGCTGTTTTTT,CATSFWDSVEGELFF
TRBJ2-3,-,TRBV15,-,TGTGCCACCAGCCAACTGGGGCGCGGCGATACGCAGTATTTT,CATSQLGRGDTQYF
TRBJ2-1,-,TRBV10-2,TRBD2,TGCGCCAGCAGGGGGGGACTAGCGAATAACTCCTACAATGAGCAGTTCTTC,CASRGGLANNSYNEQFF
TRBJ2-2,-,TRBV6-6,TRBD1,TGTGCCACCTCGGTCACAGGGGGCGCAGGGTCCGGGGAGCTGTTTTTT,CATSVTGGAGSGELFF
TRBJ1-1,-,TRBV6-5,-,TGTGCCAGCAGTCCTCCGGGTCCCACTGAAGCTTTCTTT,CASSPPGPTEAFF
TRBJ2-1,-,TRBV5-8,TRBD2,TGTGCCAGCAGCCGAAATGGACTAGCGGGATGGTATGAGCAGTTCTTC,CASSRNGLAGWYEQFF
TRBJ2-4,-,TRBV5-4,-,TGTGCCAGCAGCTTGGGCGGGGACCTAGCCAAAAACATTCAGTACTTC,CASSLGGDLAKNIQYF
TRBJ2-2,-,TRBV2,TRBD2,TGTGCCAGCAGATCGACTAGCGGGTTCACCGGGGAGCTGTTTTTT,CASRSTSGFTGELFF
TRBJ2-5,-,TRBV13,TRBD1,TGTGCCAGCAGCTTAGGAGGGACAGGGGGAGAGACCCAGTACTTC,CASSLGGTGGETQYF
TRBJ1-2,-,TRBV29-1,TRBD1,TGCAGCGGAATCCGGACAGGGGAGGGCTACACCTTC,CSGIRTGEGYTF
TRBJ2-5,-,TRBV5-1,TRBD2,TGCGCCAGCAGCTTGGGGTTAGCGGGGGATCAAGAGACCCAGTACTTC,CASSLGLAGDQETQYF
TRBJ2-6,-,TRBV18,TRBD1,TGTGCCAGCTCATCCGGGACAGGGGCTGGGGCCAACGTCCTGACTTTC,CASSSGTGAGANVLTF
TRBJ1-2,-,TRBV7-8,-,TGTGCCAGCAGCCCCCCCGGACAGTCCTATGGCTACACCTTC,CASSPPGQSYGYTF
TRBJ2-6,-,TRBV5-1,TRBD1,TGCGCCAGCAGCTTTGAGGGGACAGGGTTCTTTACTTCCTCTGGGGCCAACGTCCTGACTTTC,CASSFEGTGFFTSSGANVLTF
TRBJ1-1,once,TRBV28,TRBD1,TGTGCCGGAAGGGACAGCCGGAACACTGAAGCTTTCTTT,CAGRDSRNTEAFF
TRBJ2-3,-,TRBV11-2,-,TGTGCCAGCAGCTCCGGGACTAGCACAGATACGCAGTATTTT,CASSSGTSTDTQYF
TRBJ2-3,-,TRBV11-2,TRBD2,TGTGCCAGCAGCCTGGGACTAGCAGCTGATACGCAGTATTTT,CASSLGLAADTQYF
TRBJ2-3,medium-sized,TRBV6-4,-,TGTGCCAGCAGTGGCGGGCCCACAGATACGCAGTATTTT,CASSGGPTDTQYF
TRBJ2-5,once,TRBV7-9,-,TGTGCCAGCAGCTTAGACAATGAAGAGACCCAGTACTTC,CASSLDNEETQYF
TRBJ2-7,-,TRBV7-2,TRBD1,TGTGCCAGCAGTTCCAGACAGGGTAGGGAGCAGTACTTC,CASSSRQGREQYF
TRBJ1-6,-,TRBV15,-,TGTGCCACCAGCAGAGAGACAGGCCGGGGTTCACCCCTCCACTTT,CATSRETGRGSPLHF
TRBJ2-3,-,TRBV9,-,TGTGCCAGCAGCGTAGGGACACAACCGACAGATACGCAGTATTTT,CASSVGTQPTDTQYF
TRBJ1-1,few,TRBV6-1,TRBD1,TGTGCCAGCAGTGAAGTCAGGGGGCGAGGGAACACTGAAGCTTTCTTT,CASSEVRGRGNTEAFF
TRBJ1-1,-,TRBV28,-,TGTGCCAGCAGTTTTGAGATGGGGGCGCAAGAAGCTTTCTTT,CASSFEMGAQEAFF
TRBJ2-3,-,TRBV11-3,TRBD2,TGTGCCAGCAGCCGCGGGACTAGCGGGAGAACAGATACGCAGTATTTT,CASSRGTSGRTDTQYF
TRBJ1-3,-,TRBV6-5,-,TGTGCCAGCAGTATAGCTGGGTTCTCTGGAAACACCATATATTTT,CASSIAGFSGNTIYF
TRBJ2-5,-,TRBV14,-,TGTGCCAGCAGCCGCCGGCAAGAGACCCAGTACTTC,CASSRRQETQYF
TRBJ1-1,-,TRBV18,TRBD1,TGTGCCAGCTCACCCGCGATGCCGGGACAGATGAACACTGAAGCTTTCTTT,CASSPAMPGQMNTEAFF
TRBJ2-7,-,TRBV7-2,TRBD2,TGTGCCAGCAGCTTAGCTAGCGGGGCCTCCTACGAGCAGTACTTC,CASSLASGASYEQYF
TRBJ2-5,-,TRBV18,TRBD2,TGTGCCAGCTCCACTAGCGGGGGCCTCCAAGAGACCCAGTACTTC,CASSTSGGLQETQYF
TRBJ2-3,-,TRBV4-1,TRBD2,TGCGCCAGCAGTAGTATGCGGGAGGCGGATACGCAGTATTTT,CASSSMREADTQYF
TRBJ2-7,-,TRBV7-9,-,TGTGCCAGCAGCCGGGACAACTCCTACGAGCAGTACTTC,CASSRDNSYEQYF
TRBJ1-2,-,TRBV7-3,-,TGTGCCAGCAGCTTTAACGGGGGTTATGGCTACACCTTC,CASSFNGGYGYTF
TRBJ2-7,-,TRBV25-1,TRBD2,TGTGCCAGCAGTGAATCTAGCGGGAGTGTGTACGAGCAGTACTTC,CASSESSGSVYEQYF
TRBJ2-7,-,TRBV10-2,TRBD2,TGCGCCAGCAGTGACTCTAGCGGGAGCTCCTACGAGCAGTACTTC,CASSDSSGSSYEQYF
TRBJ2-7,-,TRBV19,TRBD2,TGTGCCAGTAGTACGACTAGCGGGAGACCCCTCGAGCAGTACTTC,CASSTTSGRPLEQYF
TRBJ2-2,-,TRBV30,-,TGTGCCTGGGATCGCGGAACGAACACCGGGGAGCTGTTTTTT,CAWDRGTNTGELFF
TRBJ1-1,-,TRBV18,-,TGTGCCAGCTCACCCAGCTCTCAATCAGCGGCAGGTGAAGCTTTCTTT,CASSPSSQSAAGEAFF
TRBJ1-1,-,TRBV18,-,TGTGCCAGCTCACCACCCGTCCGGGGGAACACTGAAGCTTTCTTT,CASSPPVRGNTEAFF
TRBJ1-2,-,TRBV5-5,TRBD1,TGTGCCAGCAGCCCCCCGGGACAGGGGCAATATGGCTACACCTTC,CASSPPGQGQYGYTF
TRBJ2-1,-,TRBV7-3,-,TGTGCCAGCAGCCCAACTTTATCCGGTGAGCAGTTCTTC,CASSPTLSGEQFF
TRBJ1-2,medium-sized,TRBV19,TRBD1,TGTGCCAGTAGACCGACAGGGACAAACAACTATGGCTACACCTTC,CASRPTGTNNYGYTF
TRBJ2-1,-,TRBV6-1,TRBD1,TGTGCCAGCAGTGAAGGGGTGGGGAGACAGGGAATAAGGCAGTTCTTC,CASSEGVGRQGIRQFF
TRBJ2-7,-,TRBV4-1,-,TGCGCCAGCAGCCAAGTTGTGGGTAGCGTTCACTACGAGCAGTACTTC,CASSQVVGSVHYEQYF
TRBJ1-2,-,TRBV28,TRBD1,TGTGCCAGCAGTCCGGCCCACTCGACAGGGAGCAACTATGGCTACACCTTC,CASSPAHSTGSNYGYTF
TRBJ1-2,-,TRBV5-1,-,TGCGCCAGCAGCTTGGACGTAGGGGGGGACTATGGCTACACCTTC,CASSLDVGGDYGYTF
TRBJ2-1,-,TRBV5-1,TRBD2,TGCGCCAGCAGCTTAGGTGGGCTAGCGGGGAGGGAGCAGTTCTTC,CASSLGGLAGREQFF
TRBJ2-1,-,TRBV4-1,TRBD1,TGCGCCAGCAGCCAAGTCATAGGGGGCGGGTTTAGTCCCCTGACCTACAATGAGCAGTTCTTC,CASSQVIGGGFSPLTYNEQFF
TRBJ1-4,-,TRBV28,TRBD1,TGTGCCAGCACCAGAGCCGGGACAGTTGAAAAACTGTTTTTT,CASTRAGTVEKLFF
TRBJ1-1,-,TRBV19,-,TGTGCCAGTAGTACCAGGGCAGGCGCCTCATCGAACACTGAAGCTTTCTTT,CASSTRAGASSNTEAFF
TRBJ1-2,few,TRBV6-1,TRBD1,TGTGCCAGCACGGACAGGCCCGAGTACTATGGCTACACCTTC,CASTDRPEYYGYTF
TRBJ1-2,-,TRBV6-5,TRBD1,TGTGCCAGCAGACGCAGGGGGCTAAACTATGGCTACACCTTC,CASRRRGLNYGYTF